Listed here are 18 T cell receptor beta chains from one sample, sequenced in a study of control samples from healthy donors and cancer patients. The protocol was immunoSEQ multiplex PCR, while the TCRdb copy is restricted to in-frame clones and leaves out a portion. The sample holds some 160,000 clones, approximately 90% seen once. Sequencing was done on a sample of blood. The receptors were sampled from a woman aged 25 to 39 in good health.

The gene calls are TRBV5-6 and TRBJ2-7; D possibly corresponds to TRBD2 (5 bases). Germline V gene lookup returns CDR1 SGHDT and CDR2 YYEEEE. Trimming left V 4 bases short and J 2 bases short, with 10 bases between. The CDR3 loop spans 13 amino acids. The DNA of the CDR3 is TGTGCCAGCAGCCAAGGGAGAGCCTACGAGCAGTACTTC. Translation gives CASSQGRAYEQYF.

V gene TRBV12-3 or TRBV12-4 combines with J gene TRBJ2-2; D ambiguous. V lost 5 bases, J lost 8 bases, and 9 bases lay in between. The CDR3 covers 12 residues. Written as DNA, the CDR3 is TGTGCCAGCAGTACTGGTCCGGGGGAGCTGTTTTTT. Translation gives CASSTGPGELFF.

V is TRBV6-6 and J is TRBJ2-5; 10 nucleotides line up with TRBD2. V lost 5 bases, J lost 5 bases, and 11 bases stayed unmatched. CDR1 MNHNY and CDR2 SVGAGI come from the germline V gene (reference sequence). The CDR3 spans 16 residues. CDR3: CASSILKGAGGETQYF. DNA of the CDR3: TGTGCCAGCAGTATACTAAAGGGAGCGGGAGGGGAGACCCAGTACTTC.

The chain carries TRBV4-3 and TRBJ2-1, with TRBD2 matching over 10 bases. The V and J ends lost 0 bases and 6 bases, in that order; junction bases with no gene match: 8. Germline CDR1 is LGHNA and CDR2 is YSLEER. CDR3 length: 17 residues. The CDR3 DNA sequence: TGCGCCAGCAGCCAAGATAGGAGCGGGAGGGCCCGCAATGAGCAGTTCTTC. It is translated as CASSQDRSGRARNEQFF.

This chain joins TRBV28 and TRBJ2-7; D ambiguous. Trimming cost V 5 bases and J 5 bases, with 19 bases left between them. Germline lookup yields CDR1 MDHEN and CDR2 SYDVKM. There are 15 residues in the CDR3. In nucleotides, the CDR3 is TGTGCCAGCAGTCCCAAGGTTGCCTTCACCGACGAGCAGTACTTC. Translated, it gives CASSPKVAFTDEQYF.

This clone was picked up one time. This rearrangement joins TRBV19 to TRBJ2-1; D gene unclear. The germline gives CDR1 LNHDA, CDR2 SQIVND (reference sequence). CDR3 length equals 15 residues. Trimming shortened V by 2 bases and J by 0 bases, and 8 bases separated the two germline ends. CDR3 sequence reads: CASSITGPSYNEQFF. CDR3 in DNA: TGTGCCAGTAGTATAACCGGCCCCTCCTACAATGAGCAGTTCTTC.

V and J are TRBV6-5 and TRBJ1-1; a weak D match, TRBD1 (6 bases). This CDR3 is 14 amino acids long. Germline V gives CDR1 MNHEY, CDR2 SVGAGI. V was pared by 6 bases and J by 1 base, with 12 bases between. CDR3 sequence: CASRAGQPNTEAFF. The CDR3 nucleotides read TGTGCCAGCAGGGCAGGACAGCCGAACACTGAAGCTTTCTTT.

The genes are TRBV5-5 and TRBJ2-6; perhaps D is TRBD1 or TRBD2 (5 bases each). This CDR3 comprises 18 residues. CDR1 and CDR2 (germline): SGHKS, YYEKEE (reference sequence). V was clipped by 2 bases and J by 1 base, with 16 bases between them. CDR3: CASSFIGDVRSGANVLTF. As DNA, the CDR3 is TGTGCCAGCAGCTTTATCGGGGACGTAAGATCTGGGGCCAACGTCCTGACTTTC. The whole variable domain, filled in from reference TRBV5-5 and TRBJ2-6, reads DAGVTQSPTHLIKTRGQQVTLRCSPISGHKSVSWYQQVLGQGPQFIFQYYEKEERGRGNFPDRFSARQFPNYSSELNVNALLLGDSALYLCASSFIGDVRSGANVLTFGAGSRLTVL.

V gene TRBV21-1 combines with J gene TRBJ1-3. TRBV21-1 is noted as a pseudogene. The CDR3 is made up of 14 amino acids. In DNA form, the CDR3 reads TGTGCCAGCAGCAAACGAGCCTCTGGAAACACCATATATTTT. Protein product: CASSKRASGNTIYF.

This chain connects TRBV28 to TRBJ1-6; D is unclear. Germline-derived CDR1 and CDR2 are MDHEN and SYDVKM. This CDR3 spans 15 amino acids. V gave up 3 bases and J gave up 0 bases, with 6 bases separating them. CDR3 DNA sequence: TGTGCCAGCAGTTTTCTCGGCTCCTATAATTCACCCCTCCACTTT. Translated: CASSFLGSYNSPLHF. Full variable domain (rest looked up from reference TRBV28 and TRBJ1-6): DVKVTQSSRYLVKRTGEKVFLECVQDMDHENMFWYRQDPGLGLRLIYFSYDVKMKEKGDIPEGYSVSREKKERFSLILESASTNQTSMYLCASSFLGSYNSPLHFGNGTRLTVT.

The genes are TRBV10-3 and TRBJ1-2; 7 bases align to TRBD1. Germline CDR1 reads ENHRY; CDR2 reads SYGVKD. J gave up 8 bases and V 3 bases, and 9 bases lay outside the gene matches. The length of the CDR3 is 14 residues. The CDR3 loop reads CAISEQGLQGGYTF. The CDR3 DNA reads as TGTGCCATCAGTGAACAGGGGCTACAAGGAGGCTACACCTTC.

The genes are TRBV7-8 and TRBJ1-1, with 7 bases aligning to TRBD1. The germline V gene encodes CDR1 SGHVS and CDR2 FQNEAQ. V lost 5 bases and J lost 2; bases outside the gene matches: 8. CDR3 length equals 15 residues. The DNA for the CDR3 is TGTGCCAGCAGCACCCTACAGGGGTTTAACACTGAAGCTTTCTTT. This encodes CASSTLQGFNTEAFF.

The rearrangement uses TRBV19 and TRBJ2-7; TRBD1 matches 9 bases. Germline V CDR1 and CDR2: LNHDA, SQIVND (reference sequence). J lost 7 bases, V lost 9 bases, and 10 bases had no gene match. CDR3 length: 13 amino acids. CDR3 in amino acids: CASSGQGKGEQYF. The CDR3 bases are TGTGCCAGCTCGGGACAGGGAAAGGGGGAGCAGTACTTC.

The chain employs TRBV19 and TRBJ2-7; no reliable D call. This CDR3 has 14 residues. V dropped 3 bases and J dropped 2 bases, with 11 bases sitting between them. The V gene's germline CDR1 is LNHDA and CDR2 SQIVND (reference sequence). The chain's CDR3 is CASSIGEGTYEQYF. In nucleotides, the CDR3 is TGTGCCAGTAGTATTGGTGAAGGGACCTACGAGCAGTACTTC.

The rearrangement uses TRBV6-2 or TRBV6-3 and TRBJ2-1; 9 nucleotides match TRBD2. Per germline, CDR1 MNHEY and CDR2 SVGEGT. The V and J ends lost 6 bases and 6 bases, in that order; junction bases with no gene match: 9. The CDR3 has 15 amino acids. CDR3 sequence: CASSPSAGGGNEQFF. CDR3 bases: TGTGCCAGCAGCCCTTCCGCGGGGGGGGGCAATGAGCAGTTCTTC.

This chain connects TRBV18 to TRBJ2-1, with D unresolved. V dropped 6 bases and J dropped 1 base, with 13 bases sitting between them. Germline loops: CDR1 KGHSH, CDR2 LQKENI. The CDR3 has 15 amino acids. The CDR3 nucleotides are TGTGCCAGCTCGCCTATAGCATCTTCCTACAATGAGCAGTTCTTC. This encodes CASSPIASSYNEQFF.

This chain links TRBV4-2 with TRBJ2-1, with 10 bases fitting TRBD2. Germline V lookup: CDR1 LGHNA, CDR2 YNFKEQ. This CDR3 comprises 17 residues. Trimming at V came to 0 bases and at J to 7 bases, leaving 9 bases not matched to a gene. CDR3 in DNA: TGTGCCAGCAGCCAAGATTTTCGACTAGCGGGTCTTAATGAGCAGTTCTTC. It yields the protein CASSQDFRLAGLNEQFF.

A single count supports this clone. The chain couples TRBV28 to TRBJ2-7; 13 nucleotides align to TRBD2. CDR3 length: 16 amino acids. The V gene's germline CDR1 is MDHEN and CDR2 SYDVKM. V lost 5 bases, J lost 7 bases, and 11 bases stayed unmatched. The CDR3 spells CASSTRTSGRREEQYF. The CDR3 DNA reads TGTGCCAGCAGTACCCGGACTAGCGGGAGACGTGAGGAGCAGTACTTC. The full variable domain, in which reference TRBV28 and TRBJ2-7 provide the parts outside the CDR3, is DVKVTQSSRYLVKRTGEKVFLECVQDMDHENMFWYRQDPGLGLRLIYFSYDVKMKEKGDIPEGYSVSREKKERFSLILESASTNQTSMYLCASSTRTSGRREEQYFGPGTRLTVT.